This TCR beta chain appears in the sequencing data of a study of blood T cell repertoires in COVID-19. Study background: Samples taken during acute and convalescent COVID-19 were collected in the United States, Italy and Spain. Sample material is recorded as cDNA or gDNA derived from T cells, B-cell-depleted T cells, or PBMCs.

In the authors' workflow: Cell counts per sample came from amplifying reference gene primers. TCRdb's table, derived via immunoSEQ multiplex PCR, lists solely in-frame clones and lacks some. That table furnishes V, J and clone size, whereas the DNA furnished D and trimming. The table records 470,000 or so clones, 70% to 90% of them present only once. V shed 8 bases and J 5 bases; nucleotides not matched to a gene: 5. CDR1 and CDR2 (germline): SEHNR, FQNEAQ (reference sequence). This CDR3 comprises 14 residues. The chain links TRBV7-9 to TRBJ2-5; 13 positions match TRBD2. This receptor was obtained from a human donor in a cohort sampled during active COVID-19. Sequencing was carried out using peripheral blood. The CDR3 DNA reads TGTGCCAGCGGACTAGCGGGAGATCGGGAGACCCAGTACTTC. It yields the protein CASGLAGDRETQYF.